This T cell receptor (beta chain) is drawn from a study of shared clonotypes between healthy human individuals. Study-level information: CD4 naive cells filled three plates per donor, CD4 memory three, CD8 naive two and CD8 memory one.

This CDR3 comprises 18 residues. The germline V gene encodes CDR1 MDHEN and CDR2 SYDVKM. With 6 bases removed from V and 2 bases from J, the gap between germline ends came to 23 bases. General study findings and limits: Naive CD4 clonotypes overlapped across a handful of donors at roughly 5.1%.

For every subset, genomic DNA was evenly distributed across several immunoSEQ plates. Clones were read by immunoSEQ multiplex PCR, and TCRdb kept only the in-frame ones, dropping some. The sample has 2 million to 2.5 million clones; over 85% are singletons. This clone was recorded only once. Its antigen is still unknown. V usage is TRBV28 and J usage is TRBJ1-5, with D possibly matching TRBD1 (6 bases). This receptor was taken from a man younger than 35 in good health. Some clones in this sample may be carry-over from other donors' samples. Sequencing was done on a sample of naive CD4+ T cells from PBMCs. Subset specified: CD45RA+ positively selected. The DNA of the CDR3 is TGTGCCAGCAGCGACCCAGGGGATTCTTTGTGGGGCAATCAGCCCCAGCATTTT. This codes for CASSDPGDSLWGNQPQHF.